Listed here is a single TCR beta chain. This receptor's antigen is unknown. A junction end diverges from the germline sequence, so it may reflect a read error. The CDR3 contains 15 residues, cysteine and phenylalanine counted. Just CDR3 DNA is preserved here, 45 bases in frame from base 1. From the germline V gene, CDR1 is SGHNT and CDR2 is YENEEA. The data derive from a study of tumor and adjacent non-tumor tissue in lung cancer listed by TCRdb under 2018. At the level of the whole study: By cancer type, the cohort comprised under 15 adenocarcinoma patients, a couple of squamous cell carcinoma patients and 1 small cell lung cancer patient. Among the approximately 15 patients, ages ranged from about 31 to 80 years, approximately 10 were men and 5 were women, and disease was TNM stage I to III. A total of 95 million to 150 million productive TCRbeta reads were generated by sequencing, corresponding to an average of roughly 4.1 million reads per sample. The study compared bulk TCRbeta repertoires between lung tumor tissue and matched distant non-tumor lung tissue from more than twelve lung cancer patients. Under 35 paired specimens, one tumor and one normal lung sample per patient, were profiled by TCRbeta CDR3 sequencing.

RNA was extracted from bulk unsorted tissue and checked for quality with a NanoDrop ND-1000 and an Agilent 2100. The donors were newly diagnosed lung cancer patients admitted for thoracic surgery in China from August to November 2014 who had not received prior chemotherapy. Patients with previous radiotherapy or chemotherapy, or with another concurrent cancer, were excluded from the study. Pieces of surgical tissue measuring about 1-2.1 cm3 were kept in RNAlater solution and held at -80 degrees C until needed. Paper-wide results and their limitations: Because peripheral blood was not sequenced, blood TCRbeta repertoires in the lung cancer patients of the study were not examined. The sequencing platform is not named in the methods, and unique molecular identifiers are not mentioned. Significantly higher TCR diversity was found in younger patients, and higher tumor TCR diversity was associated with shorter overall and disease-free survival. Significantly higher TCR diversity (inverse Simpson) was observed in tumor tissue than in normal lung tissue (about 410 vs 180, P = 0.0075, Mann-Whitney U test). The top 100 clones made up a significantly larger cumulative share of the repertoire in normal lung than in tumor tissue. With only approximately 16 patients in the cohort, the authors noted that larger samples and more detailed clinical data are needed.

Preparation of the library involved multiplex PCR. Sequencing used an Illumina HiSeq 2500. TCRbeta libraries were constructed through three rounds of nested PCR with primers (Table S4) according to protocols adapted from ARM-PCR. Before sequencing, PCR products of 200-500 bp were cut from the gel and purified using the QIAquick gel extraction kit. The paper's processing steps were these. Reads were cleaned with Trimmomatic, merged with FLASH into complete CDR3 sequences, and assigned to V(D)J germline segments with MiTCR. Clonal diversity was calculated as the inverse Simpson's index using VDJtools. Productive reads were defined as in-frame sequences without a premature stop codon. TCRdb applied fastp at Q25 and MiXCR to the public reads, then kept only in-frame beta chains. Rows with one shared CDR3 protein collapse into an entry with the most common genes and DNA. Here the V and J calls rest on TCRdb's processing, not on the authors' analysis. The sample records tens of thousands of distinct CDR3 sequences, approximately 65% of which are singletons. The leading ten clones occupy about a sixth of the sample.

The specimen was lung tumor tissue. The V and J genes are TRBV11-3 and TRBJ2-6; TRBD1 is a weak D gene call, 6 bases matching. The source is a man in his fifties or sixties with non-small cell lung cancer. The DNA reads as follows: TGTGCAAGCAGCAAACAGGGTTCTGGGGCCAAAGTCCTGACTTTC. This translates into CASSKQGSGAKVLTF.